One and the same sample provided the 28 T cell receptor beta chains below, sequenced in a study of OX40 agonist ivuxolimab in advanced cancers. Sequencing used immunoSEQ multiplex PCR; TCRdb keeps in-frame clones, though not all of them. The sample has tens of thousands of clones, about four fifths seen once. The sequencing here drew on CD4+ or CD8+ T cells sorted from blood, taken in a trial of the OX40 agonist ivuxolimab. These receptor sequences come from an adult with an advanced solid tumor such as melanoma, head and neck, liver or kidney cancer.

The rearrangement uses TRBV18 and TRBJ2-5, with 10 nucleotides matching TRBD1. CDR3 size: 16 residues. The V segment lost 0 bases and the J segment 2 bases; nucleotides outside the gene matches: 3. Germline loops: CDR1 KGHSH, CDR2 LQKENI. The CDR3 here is CASSPPQGQGQETQYF. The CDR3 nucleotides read TGTGCCAGCTCACCACCTCAGGGACAGGGGCAAGAGACCCAGTACTTC.

The CDR3, as DNA: TGTGCCAGCAGCTTTAACAGGGCTTACACAGATACGCAGTATTTT. Translating it yields CASSFNRAYTDTQYF. V usage is TRBV11-2 and J usage is TRBJ2-3; D is possibly TRBD1 (6 bases). Trimming shortened V by 3 bases and J by 2 bases, and 12 bases separated the two germline ends. Germline CDR1 is SGHAT and CDR2 is FQNNGV. The CDR3 runs to 15 residues.

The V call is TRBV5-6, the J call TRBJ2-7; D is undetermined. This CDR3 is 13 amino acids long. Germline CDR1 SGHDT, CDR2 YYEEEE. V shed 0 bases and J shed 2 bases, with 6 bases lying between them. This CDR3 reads CASSLVLAYEQYF. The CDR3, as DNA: TGTGCCAGCAGCTTGGTCCTAGCCTACGAGCAGTACTTC.

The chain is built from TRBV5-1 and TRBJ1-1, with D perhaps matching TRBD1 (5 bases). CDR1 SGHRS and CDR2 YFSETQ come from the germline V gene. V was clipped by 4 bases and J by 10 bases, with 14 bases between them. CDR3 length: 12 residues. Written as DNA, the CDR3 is TGCGCCAGCAGCGAGGGGATTCGCGGAGCTTTCTTT. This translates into CASSEGIRGAFF.

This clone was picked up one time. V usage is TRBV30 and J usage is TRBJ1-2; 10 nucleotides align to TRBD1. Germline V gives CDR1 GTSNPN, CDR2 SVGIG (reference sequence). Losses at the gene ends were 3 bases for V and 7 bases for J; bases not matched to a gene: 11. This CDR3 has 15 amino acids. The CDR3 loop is CAWSLRWGQGSGYTF. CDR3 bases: TGTGCCTGGAGCCTCCGGTGGGGACAGGGGTCTGGCTACACCTTC. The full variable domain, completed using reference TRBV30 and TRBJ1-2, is SQTIHQWPATLVQPVGSPLSLECTVEGTSNPNLYWYRQAAGRGLQLLFYSVGIGQISSEVPQNLSASRPQDRQFILSSKKLLLSDSGFYLCAWSLRWGQGSGYTFGSGTRLTVV.

CDR3: CASSVEIGTDTQYF. The CDR3 DNA reads TGTGCCAGCAGTGTGGAAATAGGCACAGATACGCAGTATTTT. The chain links TRBV6-4 to TRBJ2-3; D gene unclear. This CDR3 comprises 14 residues. Trimming removed 4 bases from V and 1 base from J, with 9 bases in between. Germline lookup yields CDR1 MRHNA and CDR2 SNTAGT.

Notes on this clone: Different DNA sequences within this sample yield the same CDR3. Here the CDR3 reads CASSLGGDQETQYF. The CDR3, as DNA: TGTGCCAGCAGCTTGGGGGGGGATCAAGAGACCCAGTACTTC. V usage is TRBV5-4 and J usage is TRBJ2-5, with a possible D match to TRBD2 (6 bases). Trimming removed 0 bases from V and 2 bases from J, with 8 bases in between. The CDR3 has 14 residues. From germline, CDR1 is SGHNT and CDR2 YYREEE (reference sequence).

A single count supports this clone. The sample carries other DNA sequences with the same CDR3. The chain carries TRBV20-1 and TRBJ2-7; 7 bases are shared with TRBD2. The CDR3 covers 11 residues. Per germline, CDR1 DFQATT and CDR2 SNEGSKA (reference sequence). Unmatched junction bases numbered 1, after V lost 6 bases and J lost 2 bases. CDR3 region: CSASGTYEQYF. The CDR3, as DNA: TGCAGTGCGAGCGGGACCTACGAGCAGTACTTC.

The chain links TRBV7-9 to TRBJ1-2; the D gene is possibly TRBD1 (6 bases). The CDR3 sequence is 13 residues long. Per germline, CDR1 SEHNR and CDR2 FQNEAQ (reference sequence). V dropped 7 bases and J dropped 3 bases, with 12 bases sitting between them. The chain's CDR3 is CASTPWTDYGYTF. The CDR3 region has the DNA TGTGCCAGCACCCCTTGGACAGACTATGGCTACACCTTC.

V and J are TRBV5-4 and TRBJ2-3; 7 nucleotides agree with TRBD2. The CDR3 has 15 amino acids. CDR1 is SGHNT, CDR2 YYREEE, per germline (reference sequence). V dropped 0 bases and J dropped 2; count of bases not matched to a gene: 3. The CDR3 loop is CASSLASGITDTQYF. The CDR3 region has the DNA TGTGCCAGCAGCTTGGCTAGCGGAATCACAGATACGCAGTATTTT.

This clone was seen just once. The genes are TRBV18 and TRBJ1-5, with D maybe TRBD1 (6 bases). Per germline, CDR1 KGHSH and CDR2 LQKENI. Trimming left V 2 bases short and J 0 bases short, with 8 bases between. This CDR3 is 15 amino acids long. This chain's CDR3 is CASSPGGLSNQPQHF. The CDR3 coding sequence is TGTGCCAGCTCACCAGGGGGGCTTAGCAATCAGCCCCAGCATTTT.

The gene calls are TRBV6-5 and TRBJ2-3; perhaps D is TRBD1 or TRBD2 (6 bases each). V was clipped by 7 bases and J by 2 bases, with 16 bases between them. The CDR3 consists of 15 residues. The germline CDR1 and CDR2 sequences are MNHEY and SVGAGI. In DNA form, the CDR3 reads TGTGCCAGCACCTCGGCAGGGGAGGACACAGATACGCAGTATTTT. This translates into CASTSAGEDTDTQYF.

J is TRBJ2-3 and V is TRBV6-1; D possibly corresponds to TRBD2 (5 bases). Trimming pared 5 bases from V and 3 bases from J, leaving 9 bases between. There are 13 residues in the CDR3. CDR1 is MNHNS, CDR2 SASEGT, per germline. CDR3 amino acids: CASSRTSTDTQYF. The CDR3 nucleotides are TGTGCCAGCAGTCGAACTAGTACAGATACGCAGTATTTT.

DNA for the CDR3: TGTGCCAGCAGTTTTACGGGACCTCCGGGGGAGACCCAGTACTTC. It yields the protein CASSFTGPPGETQYF. V gene TRBV28 combines with J gene TRBJ2-5; D possibly matches TRBD1 or TRBD2 (5 bases each). The germline V gene encodes CDR1 MDHEN and CDR2 SYDVKM. V dropped 3 bases and J dropped 5 bases, with 16 bases sitting between them. CDR3 length: 15 amino acids.

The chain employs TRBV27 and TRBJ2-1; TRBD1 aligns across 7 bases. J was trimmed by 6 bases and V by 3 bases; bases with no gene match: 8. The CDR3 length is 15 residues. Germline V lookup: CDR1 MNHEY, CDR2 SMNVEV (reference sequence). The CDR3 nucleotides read TGTGCCAGCAGTTTCCCCTCGGGACAGCTCAATGAGCAGTTCTTC. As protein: CASSFPSGQLNEQFF.

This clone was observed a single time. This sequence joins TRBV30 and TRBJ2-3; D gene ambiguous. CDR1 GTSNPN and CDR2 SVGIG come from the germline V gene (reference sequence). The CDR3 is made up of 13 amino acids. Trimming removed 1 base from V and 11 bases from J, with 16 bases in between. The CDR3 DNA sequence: TGTGCCTGGAGTGACGGACGTGGGTTACGGCAGTATTTT. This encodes CAWSDGRGLRQYF. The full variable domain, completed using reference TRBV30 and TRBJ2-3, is SQTIHQWPATLVQPVGSPLSLECTVEGTSNPNLYWYRQAAGRGLQLLFYSVGIGQISSEVPQNLSASRPQDRQFILSSKKLLLSDSGFYLCAWSDGRGLRQYFGPGTRLTVL.

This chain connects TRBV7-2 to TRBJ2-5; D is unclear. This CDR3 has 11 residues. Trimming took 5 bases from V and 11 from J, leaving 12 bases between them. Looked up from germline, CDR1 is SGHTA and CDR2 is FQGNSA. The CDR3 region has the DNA TGTGCCAGCAGCCGCGACTCGGAGCAGTACTTC. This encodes CASSRDSEQYF.

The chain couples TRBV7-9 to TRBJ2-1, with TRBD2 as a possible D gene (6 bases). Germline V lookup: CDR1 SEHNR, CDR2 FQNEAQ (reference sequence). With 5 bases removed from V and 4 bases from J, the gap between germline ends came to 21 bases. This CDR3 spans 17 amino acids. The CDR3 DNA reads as TGTGCCAGCAGCCTTCGCCGAGTAGCGGACCTTTACAATGAGCAGTTCTTC. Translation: CASSLRRVADLYNEQFF.

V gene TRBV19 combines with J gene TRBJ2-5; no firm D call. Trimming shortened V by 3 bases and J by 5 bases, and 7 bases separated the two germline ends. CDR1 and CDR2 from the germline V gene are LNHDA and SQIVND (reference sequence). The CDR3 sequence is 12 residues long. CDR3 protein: CASSIEGETQYF. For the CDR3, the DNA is TGTGCCAGTAGTATTGAAGGGGAGACCCAGTACTTC.

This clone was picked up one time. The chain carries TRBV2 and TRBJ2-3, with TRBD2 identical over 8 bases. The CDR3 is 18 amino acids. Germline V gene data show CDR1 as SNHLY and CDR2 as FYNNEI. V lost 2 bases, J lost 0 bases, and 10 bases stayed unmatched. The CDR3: CASSEPRTSISSTDTQYF. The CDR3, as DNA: TGTGCCAGCAGTGAACCCAGGACTAGCATTTCTAGCACAGATACGCAGTATTTT. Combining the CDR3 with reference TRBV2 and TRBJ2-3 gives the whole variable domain EPEVTQTPSHQVTQMGQEVILRCVPISNHLYFYWYRQILGQKVEFLVSFYNNEISEKSEIFDDQFSVERPDGSNFTLKIRSTKLEDSAMYFCASSEPRTSISSTDTQYFGPGTRLTVL.

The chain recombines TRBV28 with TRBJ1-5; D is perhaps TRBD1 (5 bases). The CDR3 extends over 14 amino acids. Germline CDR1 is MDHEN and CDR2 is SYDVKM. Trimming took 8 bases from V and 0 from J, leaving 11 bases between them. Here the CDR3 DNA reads TGTGCCAGCCATCGGGGGGATAGCAATCAGCCCCAGCATTTT. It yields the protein CASHRGDSNQPQHF.

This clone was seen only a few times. The CDR3 sequence is CSVVLPGLRSEQFF. CDR3 DNA sequence: TGCAGCGTTGTGCTGCCGGGACTACGATCTGAGCAGTTCTTC. The V and J genes are TRBV29-1 and TRBJ2-1; 7 nucleotides agree with TRBD2. Germline-derived CDR1 and CDR2 are SQVTM and ANQGSEA. This CDR3 comprises 14 residues. Trimming took 4 bases from V and 9 from J; bases not matched to a gene: 12.

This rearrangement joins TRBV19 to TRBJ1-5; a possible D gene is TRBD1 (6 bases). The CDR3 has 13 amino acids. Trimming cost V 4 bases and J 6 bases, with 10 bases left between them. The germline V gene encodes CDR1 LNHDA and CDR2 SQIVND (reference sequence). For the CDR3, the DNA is TGTGCCAGTAGTACTGGGGGCGGTCAGCCCCAGCATTTT. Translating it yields CASSTGGGQPQHF.

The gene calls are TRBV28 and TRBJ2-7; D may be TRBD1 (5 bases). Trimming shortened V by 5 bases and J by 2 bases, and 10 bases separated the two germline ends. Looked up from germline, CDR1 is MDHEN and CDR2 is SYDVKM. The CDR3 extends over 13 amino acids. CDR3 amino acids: CASSISGPYEQYF. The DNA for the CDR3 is TGTGCCAGCAGTATCTCAGGGCCCTACGAGCAGTACTTC.

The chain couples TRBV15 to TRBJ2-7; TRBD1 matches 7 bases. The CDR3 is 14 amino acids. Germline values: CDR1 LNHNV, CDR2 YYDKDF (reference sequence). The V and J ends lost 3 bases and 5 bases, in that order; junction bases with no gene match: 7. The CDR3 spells CATSSNKGANEQYF. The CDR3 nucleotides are TGTGCCACCAGCAGTAATAAGGGGGCCAACGAGCAGTACTTC.

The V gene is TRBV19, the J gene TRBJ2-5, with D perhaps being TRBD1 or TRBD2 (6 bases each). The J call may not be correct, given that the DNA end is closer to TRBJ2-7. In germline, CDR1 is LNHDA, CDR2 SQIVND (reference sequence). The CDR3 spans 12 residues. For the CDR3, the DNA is TGTGCCGCGGGACAAGCTCCCTACGAGCAGTACTTC. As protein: CAAGQAPYEQYF.

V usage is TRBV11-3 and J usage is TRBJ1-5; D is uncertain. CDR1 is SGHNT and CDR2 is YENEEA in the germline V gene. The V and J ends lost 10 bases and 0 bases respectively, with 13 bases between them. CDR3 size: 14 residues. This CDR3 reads CATLPEDSNQPQHF. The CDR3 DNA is TGTGCCACCCTTCCCGAGGATAGCAATCAGCCCCAGCATTTT.

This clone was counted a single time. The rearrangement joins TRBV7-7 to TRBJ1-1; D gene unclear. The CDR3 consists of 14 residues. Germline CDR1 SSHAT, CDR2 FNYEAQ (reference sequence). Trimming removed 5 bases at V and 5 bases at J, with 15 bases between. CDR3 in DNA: TGTGCCAGCAGCCCTCCGGGTTTGCCTACTGAAGCTTTCTTT. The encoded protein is CASSPPGLPTEAFF.